This TCR beta chain was identified in a study of blood T cell repertoires in COVID-19. Study-wide context: The United States, Italy and Spain were the sources of the acute and convalescent COVID-19 samples. In each case, the material was cDNA or gDNA derived from T cells, B-cell-depleted T cells, or PBMCs.

CDR3 length: 15 residues. V was pared by 3 bases and J by 5 bases, with 8 bases of the junction left unmatched. Looked up from germline, CDR1 is GTSNPN and CDR2 is SVGIG (reference sequence). Seattle's cohort entered during active infection and was followed longitudinally. Original handling: Reference gene primer amplification in the assay estimated nucleated cell counts. Using immunoSEQ multiplex PCR, the repertoire was profiled, and TCRdb retains in-frame clones only, with some absent. The V and J calls and clone size are taken from that table; D and trimming were inferred from the DNA. This table holds 150,000 to 200,000 clones, around 87% found once.

The chain couples TRBV30 to TRBJ2-3; the match to TRBD1 covers 10 bases. The sequenced sample consisted of peripheral blood. The sequence was collected from a woman in her 70s with COVID-19, enrolled during active disease. CDR3 in amino acids: CAWSGTGDWGDTQYF. DNA for the CDR3: TGTGCCTGGAGCGGGACAGGGGATTGGGGAGATACGCAGTATTTT.